The 9 T cell receptor beta chains given below trace back to one sample, sequenced in a study of T cell repertoires in cytomegalovirus infection. Each CDR3 protein gets one entry after TCRdb re-called the reads with MiXCR. The repertoire consists of fewer than 200,000 distinct CDR3 sequences, with around 20% occurring once and the leading ten covering less than 3.5%. Specimen: PBMCs. The receptors originated from a human donor in good health (CMV status not recorded). Some clones in this sample may be carry-over from other donors' samples.

The chain carries TRBV11-2 and TRBJ2-7; tentatively, D is TRBD2 (5 bases). The V gene's germline CDR1 is SGHAT and CDR2 FQNNGV. V lost 5 bases, J lost 3 bases, and 14 bases lay in between. The CDR3 extends over 14 amino acids. CDR3 sequence reads: CASSPPGTIYEQYF. The CDR3 nucleotides are TGTGCCAGCAGCCCGCCGGGAACCATCTACGAGCAGTACTTC.

This clonotype was found a few times. The chain has TRBV7-2 and TRBJ1-5; D uncertain. The CDR3 runs 14 residues. Per the germline V gene, CDR1 is SGHTA and CDR2 is FQGNSA. The ends were cut back, 1 base at V and 7 bases at J, with 11 bases in the middle. The CDR3: CASSLVGVGQPQHF. CDR3 bases: TGTGCCAGCAGCTTAGTCGGAGTAGGGCAGCCCCAGCATTTT.

Details on this clonotype: This may arise from a read error, as a much more abundant clone is one base away. This chain uses TRBV7-2 with TRBJ2-2, with D tentatively TRBD2 (6 bases). The V and J ends lost 5 bases and 5 bases respectively, with 15 bases between them. CDR3 size: 15 residues. The germline gives CDR1 SGHTA, CDR2 FQGNSA. This CDR3 is CASSPRTNQTGELFF. The CDR3 DNA sequence: TGTGCCAGCAGCCCGCGGACTAACCAGACCGGGGAGCTGTTTTTT.

This sequence joins TRBV3-1 and TRBJ1-5, with TRBD1 identical over 8 bases. The CDR3 consists of 15 residues. Losses at the gene ends were 2 bases for V and 4 bases for J; bases not matched to a gene: 4. CDR1 is LGHDT and CDR2 is YNNKEL in the germline V gene (reference sequence). The CDR3 protein is CASSQMQGANQPQHF. CDR3 nucleotide sequence: TGTGCCAGCAGCCAAATGCAGGGGGCAAATCAGCCCCAGCATTTT.

The chain couples TRBV12-3 or TRBV12-4 to TRBJ1-1, with TRBD1 identical over 7 bases. The length of the CDR3 is 15 residues. V was pared by 6 bases and J by 4 bases, with 11 bases of the junction left unmatched. CDR3 amino acids: CASSPTDRSGTEAFF. The CDR3 DNA follows: TGTGCCAGCAGCCCTACGGACAGGTCTGGCACTGAAGCTTTCTTT.

This clonotype occurred many times. This rearrangement joins TRBV28 to TRBJ2-1; 9 nucleotides match TRBD2. Per the germline V gene, CDR1 is MDHEN and CDR2 is SYDVKM. The CDR3 is 16 residues long. J was trimmed by 1 base and V by 6 bases; bases with no gene match: 7. The CDR3 coding sequence is TGTGCCAGCAGCTCGACTAGCGGATCATCCTACAATGAGCAGTTCTTC. Residues: CASSSTSGSSYNEQFF.

A few counts support this clonotype. The genes are TRBV19 and TRBJ2-7; 10 bases are a match to TRBD2. Unmatched junction bases numbered 9, after V lost 4 bases and J lost 0 bases. The CDR3 loop spans 17 amino acids. Germline assignment: CDR1 LNHDA and CDR2 SQIVND (reference sequence). For the CDR3, the DNA is TGTGCCAGTAGTACCCACCGGGCTAGCGGGGGCTCCTACGAGCAGTACTTC. Residues: CASSTHRASGGSYEQYF.

The table lists this clonotype with a few counts. The V gene is TRBV6-2 or TRBV6-3, the J gene TRBJ2-1, with a possible D match to TRBD2 (6 bases). This CDR3 is 14 amino acids long. Trimming cost V 3 bases and J 6 bases, with 12 bases left between them. Germline lookup yields CDR1 MNHEY and CDR2 SVGEGT. DNA for the CDR3: TGTGCCAGCAGTTATTTCACACTAGCCAATGAGCAGTTCTTC. This gives the protein CASSYFTLANEQFF.

In this sample, this clonotype turned up a few times. This chain joins TRBV20-1 and TRBJ1-5; D not certain. V lost 2 bases and J 0 bases, leaving 8 bases between the germline ends. This CDR3 has 14 residues. CDR1 is DFQATT, CDR2 SNEGSKA, per germline (reference sequence). CDR3 nucleotides: TGCAGTGCTAGATTCGAATATAGCAATCAGCCCCAGCATTTT. It encodes CSARFEYSNQPQHF.